A single TCR beta chain is shown here with its context. The sample originates from a study of identifying expanded T cells in peripheral blood. CDR1 is PRHDT, CDR2 FYEKMQ, per germline (reference sequence). V trimming: 4 bases; J trimming: 2 bases; junction bases outside the gene matches: 13. This CDR3 has 17 residues. The data were produced by immunoSEQ multiplex PCR, yet TCRdb's version contains in-frame clones alone and is incomplete. Among more than 90,000 clones listed, around nine tenths were seen once. Healthy donors had no documented immune events, such as infections, while sampled. The chain is built from TRBV13 and TRBJ2-7; 8 positions agree with TRBD1. Material for sequencing was blood. The sequence was obtained from a person aged 18 to 75 in good health. The CDR3 sequence: CASSSLTGDRQTYEQYF. DNA for the CDR3: TGTGCCAGCAGCTCCCTCACCGGGGACAGGCAAACCTACGAGCAGTACTTC.